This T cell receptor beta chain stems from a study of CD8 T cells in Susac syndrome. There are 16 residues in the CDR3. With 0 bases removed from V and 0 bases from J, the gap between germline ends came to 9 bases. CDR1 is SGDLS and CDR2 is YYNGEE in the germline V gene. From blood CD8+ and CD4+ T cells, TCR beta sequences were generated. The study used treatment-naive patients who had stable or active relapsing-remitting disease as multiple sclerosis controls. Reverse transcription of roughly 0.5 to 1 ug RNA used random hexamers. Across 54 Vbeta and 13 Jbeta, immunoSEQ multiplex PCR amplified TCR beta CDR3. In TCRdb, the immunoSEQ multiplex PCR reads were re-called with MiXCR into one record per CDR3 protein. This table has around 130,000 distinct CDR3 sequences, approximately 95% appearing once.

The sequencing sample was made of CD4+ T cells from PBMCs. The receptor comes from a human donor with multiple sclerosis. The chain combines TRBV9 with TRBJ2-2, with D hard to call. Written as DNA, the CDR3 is TGTGCCAGCAGCGTAGAGGCTAGATCGAACACCGGGGAGCTGTTTTTT. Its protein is CASSVEARSNTGELFF.